The following is a T cell receptor beta chain sequence with its context. Its antigen is currently not known. No clone much larger than this one lies a single base away; base qualities are absent. These data originate in a study of Ad26.COV2.S vaccination and SARS-CoV-2 variants (dated by TCRdb to the early 2020s). With respect to the entire study: Vaccine-arm donors came from COV1001, a multicentre, randomized, double-blind, placebo-controlled phase I-IIa trial of Ad26.COV2.S in healthy adults. Dosing of Ad26.COV2.S was intramuscular, at either 5x10^10 or 1x10^11 viral particles, delivered as one shot or as two shots spaced 56 days apart. The specificity and breadth of SARS-CoV-2-reactive T cell receptors after Ad26.COV2.S vaccination were assessed by TCRbeta repertoire sequencing. A total of 32 samples were included in the TCR-sequenced set, comprising some 20 Ad26.COV2.S vaccine recipients, 5 placebo recipients and 8 SARS-CoV-2 convalescent individuals. Trial participants were randomized into five groups of five: low-dose or high-dose Ad26.COV2.S given once or twice, or placebo on both occasions. Investigators did not know the trial group allocation while performing experiments and assessing outcomes. Broader findings and caveats from the paper: After vaccination, spike-specific CD8+ and CD4+ T cell responses were reported to show substantial breadth. The study lacked the statistical power to compare responses across vaccine doses or regimens. According to the authors, total T cell responses may have been underestimated by the TCR breadth and depth analyses. Ad26.COV2.S recipients had higher spike-specific TCR breadth than placebo recipients (P = 0.0014). Vaccine and placebo recipients had similar non-spike TCR breadth, a finding consistent with the vaccine containing only spike.

From the cysteine up to the phenylalanine, the CDR3 has a length of 16 residues. Here the CDR3 DNA is all that survives: 48 bases in frame from base 1. V is pared back by 0 bases and J by 0 bases, with 11 bases lying between the germline termini. The germline V gene yields MNHEY for CDR1 and SVGAGI for CDR2. The treatment or condition label for this specimen denotes: roughly 20 received Ad26.COV2.S at low or high dose, single or two shots; several received placebo; per-sample allocation not given. For vaccine and placebo recipients, repertoires were sequenced using samples collected on day 63 after the first injection. In Cohort 1b, 25 adults aged 18-55 years were enrolled at a single site in Boston, USA, between 29 July and 7 August 2020. Ad26.COV2.S consisted of a replication-incompetent adenovirus type 26 vector by which a prefusion-stabilized SARS-CoV-2 spike protein from the original Wuhan strain was expressed.

The immunoSEQ Assay was used to sequence TCRbeta CDR3 regions. After extraction, genomic DNA underwent amplification by bias-controlled multiplex PCR, followed by high-throughput sequencing. In the source study's methods: To quantify the absolute abundance of every unique TCRbeta CDR3 region, sequences were collapsed and filtered. T cell fraction was estimated by normalizing TCRbeta template counts to usable DNA, with usable DNA measured through amplification of reference genes found in all nucleated cells. Repertoire TCRs were annotated as SARS-CoV-2-specific by exact matching of V gene, CDR3 amino acid sequence and J gene to a known reactive TCR set. MIRA supplied the reference SARS-CoV-2 TCR set, which was filtered for enrichment in COVID-19-positive ImmuneCODE repertoires so that public or cross-reactive TCRs were removed. Based on the MIRA antigens, annotated TCRs were further analysed at the level of specific ORF or position within ORF. Breadth was defined as annotated unique rearrangements over total unique productive rearrangements; depth was the summed frequency of those rearrangements. Two-sided Wilcoxon rank-sum tests were used to compare TCR breadth between groups. The clones in this table, taken by TCRdb from immuneACCESS, are in-frame only. Not every clone is retained; where verified, under half of the shortfall comes from an unresolved V gene, and the cause of the rest is unknown. V, J and clone size reflect that table, while D and trimming were determined from the DNA. This sample holds hundreds of thousands of clones; about 87% were observed only once. The ten largest clonotypes hold approximately 5.9% of the sample.

The sample consisted of peripheral blood, taken in a trial of Ad26.COV2.S vaccine versus placebo. The origin of this receptor is a person between 18 and 65 years old who received the Ad26.COV2.S COVID-19 vaccine or a placebo. The sequence is built from TRBV6-5 and TRBJ1-1, with TRBD1 perhaps the D gene, on 6 matching bases. The sequence in DNA is TGTGCCAGCAGTTACTCTCTCAGGGACATGAACACTGAAGCTTTCTTT. Translated, it reads CASSYSLRDMNTEAFF.